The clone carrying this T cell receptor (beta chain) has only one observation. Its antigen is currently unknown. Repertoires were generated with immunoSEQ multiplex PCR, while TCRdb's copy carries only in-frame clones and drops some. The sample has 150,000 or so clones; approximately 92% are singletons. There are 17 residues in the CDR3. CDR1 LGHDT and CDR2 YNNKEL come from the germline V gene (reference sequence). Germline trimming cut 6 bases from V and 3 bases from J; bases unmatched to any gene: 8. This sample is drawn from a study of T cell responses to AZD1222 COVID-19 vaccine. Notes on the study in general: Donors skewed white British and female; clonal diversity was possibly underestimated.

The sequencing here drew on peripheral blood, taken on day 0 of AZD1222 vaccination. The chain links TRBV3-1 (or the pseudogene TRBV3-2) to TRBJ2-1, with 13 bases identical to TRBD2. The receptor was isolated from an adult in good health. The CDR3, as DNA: TGTGCCAGCAGACGGGCGGGGACTAGCGGGATCTACAATGAGCAGTTCTTC. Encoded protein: CASRRAGTSGIYNEQFF.